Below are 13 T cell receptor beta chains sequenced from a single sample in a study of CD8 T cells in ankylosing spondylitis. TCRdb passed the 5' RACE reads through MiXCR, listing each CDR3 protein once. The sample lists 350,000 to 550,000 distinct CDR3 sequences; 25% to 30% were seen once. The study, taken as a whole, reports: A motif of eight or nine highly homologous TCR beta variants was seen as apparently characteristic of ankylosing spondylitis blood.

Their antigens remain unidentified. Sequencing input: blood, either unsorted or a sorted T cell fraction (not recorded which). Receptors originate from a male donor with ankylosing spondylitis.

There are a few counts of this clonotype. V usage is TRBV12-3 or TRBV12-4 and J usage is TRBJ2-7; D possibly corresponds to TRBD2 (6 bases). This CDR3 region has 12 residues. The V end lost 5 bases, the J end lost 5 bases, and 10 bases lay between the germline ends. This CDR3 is CASSGDLDEQYF. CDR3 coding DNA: TGTGCCAGCAGTGGGGACTTGGACGAGCAGTACTTC.

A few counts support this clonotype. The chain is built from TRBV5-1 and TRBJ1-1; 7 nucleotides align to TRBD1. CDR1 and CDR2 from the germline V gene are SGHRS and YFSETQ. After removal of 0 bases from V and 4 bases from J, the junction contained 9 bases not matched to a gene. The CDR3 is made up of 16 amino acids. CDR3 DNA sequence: TGCGCCAGCAGCTTGGTCCCCCAGGGGGTGAGCACTGAAGCTTTCTTT. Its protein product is CASSLVPQGVSTEAFF.

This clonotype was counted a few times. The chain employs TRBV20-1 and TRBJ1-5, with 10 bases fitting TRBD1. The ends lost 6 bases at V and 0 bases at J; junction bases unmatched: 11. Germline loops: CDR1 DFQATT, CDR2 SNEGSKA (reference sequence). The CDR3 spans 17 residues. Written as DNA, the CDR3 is TGCAGTGCCGAGACAGGGGGCGGATTGTATAGCAATCAGCCCCAGCATTTT. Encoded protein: CSAETGGGLYSNQPQHF.

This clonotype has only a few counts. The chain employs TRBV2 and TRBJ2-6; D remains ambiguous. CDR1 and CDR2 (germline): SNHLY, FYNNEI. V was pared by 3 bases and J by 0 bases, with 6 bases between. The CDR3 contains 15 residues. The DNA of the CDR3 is TGTGCCAGCAGTGACTTTCACTCTGGGGCCAACGTCCTGACTTTC. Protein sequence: CASSDFHSGANVLTF. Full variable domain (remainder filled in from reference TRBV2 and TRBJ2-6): EPEVTQTPSHQVTQMGQEVILRCVPISNHLYFYWYRQILGQKVEFLVSFYNNEISEKSEIFDDQFSVERPDGSNFTLKIRSTKLEDSAMYFCASSDFHSGANVLTFGAGSRLTVL.

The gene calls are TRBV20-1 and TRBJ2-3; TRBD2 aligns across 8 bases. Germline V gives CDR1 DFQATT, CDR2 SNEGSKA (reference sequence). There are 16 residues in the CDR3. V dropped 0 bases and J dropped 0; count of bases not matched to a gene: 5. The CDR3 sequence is CSARDVRLASTDTQYF. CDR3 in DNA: TGCAGTGCTAGAGACGTTCGACTAGCGAGCACAGATACGCAGTATTTT.

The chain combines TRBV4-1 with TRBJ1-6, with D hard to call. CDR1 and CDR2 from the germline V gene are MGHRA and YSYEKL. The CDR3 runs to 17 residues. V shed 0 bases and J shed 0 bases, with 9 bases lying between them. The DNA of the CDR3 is TGCGCCAGCAGCCAAGATGATGGGAGCTCCTATAATTCACCCCTCCACTTT. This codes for CASSQDDGSSYNSPLHF.

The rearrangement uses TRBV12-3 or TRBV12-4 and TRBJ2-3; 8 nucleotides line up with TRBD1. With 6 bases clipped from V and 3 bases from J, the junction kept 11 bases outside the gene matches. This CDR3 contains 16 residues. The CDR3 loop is CASSPGSRGLTDTQYF. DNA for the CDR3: TGTGCCAGCAGCCCGGGGTCCAGGGGGCTTACAGATACGCAGTATTTT.

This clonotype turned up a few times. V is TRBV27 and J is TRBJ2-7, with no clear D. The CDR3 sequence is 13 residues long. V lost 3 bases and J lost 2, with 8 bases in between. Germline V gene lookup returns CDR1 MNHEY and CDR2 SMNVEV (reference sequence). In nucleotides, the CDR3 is TGTGCCAGCAGTTTTTTATCCCCCTACGAGCAGTACTTC. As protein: CASSFLSPYEQYF.

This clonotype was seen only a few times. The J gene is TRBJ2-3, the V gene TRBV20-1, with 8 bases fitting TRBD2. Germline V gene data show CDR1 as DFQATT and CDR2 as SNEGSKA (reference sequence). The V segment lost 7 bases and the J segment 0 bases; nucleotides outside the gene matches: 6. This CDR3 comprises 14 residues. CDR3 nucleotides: TGCAGTGGGGAGGCTAGCGGGAGCACAGATACGCAGTATTTT. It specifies CSGEASGSTDTQYF.

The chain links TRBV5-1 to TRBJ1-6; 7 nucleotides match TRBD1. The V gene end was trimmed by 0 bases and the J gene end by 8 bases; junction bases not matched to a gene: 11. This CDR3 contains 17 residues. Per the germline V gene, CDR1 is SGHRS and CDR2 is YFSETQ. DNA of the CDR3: TGCGCCAGCAGCTTGGCCCCCTCTGGACAGGCGGATTCACCCCTCCACTTT. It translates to CASSLAPSGQADSPLHF.

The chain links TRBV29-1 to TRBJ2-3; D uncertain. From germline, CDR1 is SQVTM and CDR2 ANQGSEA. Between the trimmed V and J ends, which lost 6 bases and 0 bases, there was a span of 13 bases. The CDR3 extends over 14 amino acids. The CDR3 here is CSVFGQPSTDTQYF. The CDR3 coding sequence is TGCAGCGTCTTCGGCCAGCCAAGCACAGATACGCAGTATTTT.

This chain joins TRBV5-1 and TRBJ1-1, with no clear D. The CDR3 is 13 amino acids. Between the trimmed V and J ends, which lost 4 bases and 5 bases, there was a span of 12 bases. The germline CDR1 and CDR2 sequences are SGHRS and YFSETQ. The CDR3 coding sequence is TGCGCCAGCAGCATCGGTGGCAGGACTGAAGCTTTCTTT. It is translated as CASSIGGRTEAFF.

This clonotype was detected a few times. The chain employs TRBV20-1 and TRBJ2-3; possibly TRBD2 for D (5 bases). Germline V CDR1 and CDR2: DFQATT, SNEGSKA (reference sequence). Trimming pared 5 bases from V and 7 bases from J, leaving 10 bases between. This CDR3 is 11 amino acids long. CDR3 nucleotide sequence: TGCAGTGCTCTACTAGAGTATACGCAGTATTTT. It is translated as CSALLEYTQYF.